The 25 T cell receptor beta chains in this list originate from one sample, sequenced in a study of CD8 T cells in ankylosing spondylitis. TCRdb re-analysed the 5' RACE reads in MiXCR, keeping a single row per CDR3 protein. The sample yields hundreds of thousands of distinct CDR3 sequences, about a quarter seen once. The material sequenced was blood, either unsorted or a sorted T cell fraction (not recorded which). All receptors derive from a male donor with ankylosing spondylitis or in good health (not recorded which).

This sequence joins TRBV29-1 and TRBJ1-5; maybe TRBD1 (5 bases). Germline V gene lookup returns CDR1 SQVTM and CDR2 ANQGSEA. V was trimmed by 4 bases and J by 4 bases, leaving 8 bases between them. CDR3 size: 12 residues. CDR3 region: CSVASGNQPQHF. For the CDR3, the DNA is TGCAGCGTTGCGTCAGGGAATCAGCCCCAGCATTTT.

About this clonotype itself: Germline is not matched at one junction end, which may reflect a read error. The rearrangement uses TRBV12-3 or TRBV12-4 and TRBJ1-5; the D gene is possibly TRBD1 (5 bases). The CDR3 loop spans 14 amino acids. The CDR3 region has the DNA TGTGCCAGCAGTTTACAGGGTAGCTATCAGCCCCAGCATTTT. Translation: CASSLQGSYQPQHF.

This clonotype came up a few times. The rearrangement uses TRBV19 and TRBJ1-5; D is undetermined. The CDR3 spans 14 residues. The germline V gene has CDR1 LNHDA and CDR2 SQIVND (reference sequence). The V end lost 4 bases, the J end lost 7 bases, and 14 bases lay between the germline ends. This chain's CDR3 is CASSTTRYAQPQHF. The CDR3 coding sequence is TGTGCCAGTAGTACAACGAGGTATGCCCAGCCCCAGCATTTT.

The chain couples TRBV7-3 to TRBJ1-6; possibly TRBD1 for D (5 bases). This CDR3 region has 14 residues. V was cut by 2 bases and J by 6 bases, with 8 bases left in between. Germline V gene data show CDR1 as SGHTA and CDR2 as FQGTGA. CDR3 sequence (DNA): TGTGCCAGCAGCTTAGGGGGGACTAATTCACCCCTCCACTTT. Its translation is CASSLGGTNSPLHF.

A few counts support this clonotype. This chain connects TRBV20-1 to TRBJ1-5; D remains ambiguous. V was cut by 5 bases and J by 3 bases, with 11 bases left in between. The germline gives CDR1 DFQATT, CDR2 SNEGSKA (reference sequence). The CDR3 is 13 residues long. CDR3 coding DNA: TGCAGTGCTTCTCGACTGAACAATCAGCCCCAGCATTTT. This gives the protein CSASRLNNQPQHF.

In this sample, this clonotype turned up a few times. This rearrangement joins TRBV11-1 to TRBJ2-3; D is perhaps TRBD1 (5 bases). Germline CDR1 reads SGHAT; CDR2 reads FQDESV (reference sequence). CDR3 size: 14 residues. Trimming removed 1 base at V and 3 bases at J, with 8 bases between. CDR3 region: CASSLEGLTDTQYF. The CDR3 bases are TGTGCCAGCAGCTTAGAGGGGTTGACAGATACGCAGTATTTT. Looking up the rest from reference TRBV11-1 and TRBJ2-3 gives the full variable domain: EAEVAQSPRYKITEKSQAVAFWCDPISGHATLYWYRQILGQGPELLVQFQDESVVDDSQLPKDRFSAERLKGVDSTLKIQPAELGDSAMYLCASSLEGLTDTQYFGPGTRLTVL.

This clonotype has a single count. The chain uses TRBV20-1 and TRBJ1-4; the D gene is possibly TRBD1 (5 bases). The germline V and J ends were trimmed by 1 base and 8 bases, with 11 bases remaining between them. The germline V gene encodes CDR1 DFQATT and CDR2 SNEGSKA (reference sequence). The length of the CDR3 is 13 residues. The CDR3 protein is CSARGGGSEKLFF. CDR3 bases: TGCAGTGCTAGAGGGGGGGGGAGCGAAAAACTGTTTTTT.

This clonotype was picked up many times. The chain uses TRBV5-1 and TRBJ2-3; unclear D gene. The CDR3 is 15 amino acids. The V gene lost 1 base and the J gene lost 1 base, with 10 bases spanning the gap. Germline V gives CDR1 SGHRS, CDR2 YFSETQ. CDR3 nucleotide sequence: TGCGCCAGCAGCTTGCAAGGTCCTGGCACAGATACGCAGTATTTT. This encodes CASSLQGPGTDTQYF. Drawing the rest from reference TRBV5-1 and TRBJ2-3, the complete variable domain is KAGVTQTPRYLIKTRGQQVTLSCSPISGHRSVSWYQQTPGQGLQFLFEYFSETQRNKGNFPGRFSGRQFSNSRSEMNVSTLELGDSALYLCASSLQGPGTDTQYFGPGTRLTVL.

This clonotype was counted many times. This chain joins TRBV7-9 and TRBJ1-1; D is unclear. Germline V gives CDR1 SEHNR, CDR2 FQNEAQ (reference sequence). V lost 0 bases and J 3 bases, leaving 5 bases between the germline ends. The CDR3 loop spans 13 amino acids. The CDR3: CASSLAGYTEAFF. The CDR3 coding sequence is TGTGCCAGCAGCTTAGCAGGGTACACTGAAGCTTTCTTT.

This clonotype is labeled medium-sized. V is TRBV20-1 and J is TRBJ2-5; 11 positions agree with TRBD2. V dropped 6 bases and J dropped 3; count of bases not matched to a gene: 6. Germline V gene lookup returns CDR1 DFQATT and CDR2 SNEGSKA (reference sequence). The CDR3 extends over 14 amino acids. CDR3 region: CSAHPLAGEETQYF. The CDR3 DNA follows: TGCAGTGCACATCCACTAGCGGGGGAAGAGACCCAGTACTTC.

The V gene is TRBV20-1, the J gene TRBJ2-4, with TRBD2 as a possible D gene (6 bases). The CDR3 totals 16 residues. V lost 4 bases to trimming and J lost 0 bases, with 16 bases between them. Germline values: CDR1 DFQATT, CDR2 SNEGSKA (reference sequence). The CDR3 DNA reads TGCAGTGCTACGCTGGGCGGGACGATAGCCAAAAACATTCAGTACTTC. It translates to CSATLGGTIAKNIQYF.

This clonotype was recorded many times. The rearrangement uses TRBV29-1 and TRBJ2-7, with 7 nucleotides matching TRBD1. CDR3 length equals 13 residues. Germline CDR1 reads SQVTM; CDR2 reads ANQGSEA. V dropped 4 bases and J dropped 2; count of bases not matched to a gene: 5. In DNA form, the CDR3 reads TGCAGCGTTGGCCCAGGGGGAGCCTACGAGCAGTACTTC. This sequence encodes CSVGPGGAYEQYF.

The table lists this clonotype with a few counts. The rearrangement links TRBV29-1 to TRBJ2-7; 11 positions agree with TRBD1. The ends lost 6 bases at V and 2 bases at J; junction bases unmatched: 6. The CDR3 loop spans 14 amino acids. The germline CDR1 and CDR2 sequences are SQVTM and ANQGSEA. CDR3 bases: TGCAGCGTGGGGGGGACAGGGGGAGCCTACGAGCAGTACTTC. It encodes CSVGGTGGAYEQYF.

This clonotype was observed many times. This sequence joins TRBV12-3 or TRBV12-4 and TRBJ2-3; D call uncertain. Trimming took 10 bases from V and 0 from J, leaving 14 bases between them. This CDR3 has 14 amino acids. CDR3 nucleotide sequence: TGTGCCACAAGTATTAGGGATAGCACAGATACGCAGTATTTT. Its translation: CATSIRDSTDTQYF.

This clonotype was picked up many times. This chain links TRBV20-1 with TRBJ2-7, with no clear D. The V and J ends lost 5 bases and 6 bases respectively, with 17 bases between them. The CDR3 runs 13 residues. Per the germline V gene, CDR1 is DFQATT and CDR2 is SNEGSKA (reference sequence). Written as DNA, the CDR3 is TGCAGTGCTCAGGACGGTCCGCTGGGCGAGCAGTACTTC. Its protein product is CSAQDGPLGEQYF.

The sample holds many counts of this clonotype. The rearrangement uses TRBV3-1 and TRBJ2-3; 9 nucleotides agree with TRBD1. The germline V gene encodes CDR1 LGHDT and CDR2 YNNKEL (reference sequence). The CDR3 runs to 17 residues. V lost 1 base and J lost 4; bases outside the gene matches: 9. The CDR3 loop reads CASSQAADRGLSDTQYF. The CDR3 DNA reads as TGTGCCAGCAGCCAAGCGGCGGACAGGGGATTGTCAGATACGCAGTATTTT.

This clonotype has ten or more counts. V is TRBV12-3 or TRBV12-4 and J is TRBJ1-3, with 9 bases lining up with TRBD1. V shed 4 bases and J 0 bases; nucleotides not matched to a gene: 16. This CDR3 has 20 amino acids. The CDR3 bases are TGTGCCAGCAGTTCCCCCGGGACAGGGAGCAAGAGACTCTCTGGAAACACCATATATTTT. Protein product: CASSSPGTGSKRLSGNTIYF.

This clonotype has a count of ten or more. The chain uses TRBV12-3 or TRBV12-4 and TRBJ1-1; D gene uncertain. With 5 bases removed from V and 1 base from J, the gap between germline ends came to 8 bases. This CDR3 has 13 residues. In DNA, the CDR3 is TGTGCCAGCAGTAAGCGGGAGAACACTGAAGCTTTCTTT. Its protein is CASSKRENTEAFF.

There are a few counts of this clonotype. CDR3 in amino acids: CSVEGDRVRNTEAFF. CDR3 nucleotides: TGCAGCGTTGAAGGGGACAGGGTTAGGAACACTGAAGCTTTCTTT. The rearrangement joins TRBV29-1 to TRBJ1-1; 9 nucleotides align to TRBD1. The V and J ends lost 1 base and 1 base, in that order; junction bases with no gene match: 4. CDR1 and CDR2 (germline): SQVTM, ANQGSEA. This CDR3 comprises 15 residues.

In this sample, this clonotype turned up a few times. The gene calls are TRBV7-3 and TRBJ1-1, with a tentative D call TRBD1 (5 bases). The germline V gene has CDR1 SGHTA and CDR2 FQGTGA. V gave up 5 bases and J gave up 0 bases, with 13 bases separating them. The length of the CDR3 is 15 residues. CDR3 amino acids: CASSVDSFMNTEAFF. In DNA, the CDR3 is TGTGCCAGCAGCGTCGACAGTTTCATGAACACTGAAGCTTTCTTT.

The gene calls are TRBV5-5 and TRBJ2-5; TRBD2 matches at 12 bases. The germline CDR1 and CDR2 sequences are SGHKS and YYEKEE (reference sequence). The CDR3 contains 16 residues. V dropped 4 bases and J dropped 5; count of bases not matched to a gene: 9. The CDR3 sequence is CASSPQTSGSLETQYF. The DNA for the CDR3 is TGTGCCAGCAGCCCACAGACTAGCGGGAGCTTGGAGACCCAGTACTTC. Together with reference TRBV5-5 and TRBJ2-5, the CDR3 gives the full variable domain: DAGVTQSPTHLIKTRGQQVTLRCSPISGHKSVSWYQQVLGQGPQFIFQYYEKEERGRGNFPDRFSARQFPNYSSELNVNALLLGDSALYLCASSPQTSGSLETQYFGPGTRLLVL.

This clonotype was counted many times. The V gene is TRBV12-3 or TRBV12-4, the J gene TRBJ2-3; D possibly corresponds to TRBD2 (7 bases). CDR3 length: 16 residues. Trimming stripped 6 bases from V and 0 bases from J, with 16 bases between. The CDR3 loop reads CASSLGGRGSTDTQYF. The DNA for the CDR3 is TGTGCCAGCAGCCTTGGGGGGCGGGGGAGCACAGATACGCAGTATTTT.

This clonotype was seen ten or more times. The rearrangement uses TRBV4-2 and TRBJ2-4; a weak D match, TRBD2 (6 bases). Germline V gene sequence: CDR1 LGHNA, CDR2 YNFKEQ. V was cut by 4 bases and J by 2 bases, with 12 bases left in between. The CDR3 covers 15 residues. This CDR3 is CASSPMGGTKNIQYF. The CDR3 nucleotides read TGTGCCAGCAGCCCCATGGGGGGAACCAAAAACATTCAGTACTTC.

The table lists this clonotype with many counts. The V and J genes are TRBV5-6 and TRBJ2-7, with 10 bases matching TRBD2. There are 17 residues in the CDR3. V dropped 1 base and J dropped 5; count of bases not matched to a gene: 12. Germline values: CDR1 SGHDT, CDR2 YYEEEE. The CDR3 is CASSLPGSGRALDEQYF. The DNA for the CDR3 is TGTGCCAGCAGCTTGCCCGGAAGCGGGAGGGCCCTCGACGAGCAGTACTTC.

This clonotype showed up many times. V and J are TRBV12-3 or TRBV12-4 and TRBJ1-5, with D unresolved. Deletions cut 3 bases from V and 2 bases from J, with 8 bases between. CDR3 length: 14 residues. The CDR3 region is CASSLEGGNQPQHF. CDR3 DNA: TGTGCCAGCAGTTTGGAGGGAGGCAATCAGCCCCAGCATTTT.